This TCR beta chain was recovered during a study of blood T cell repertoires in COVID-19. Across the whole study: Samples came from the United States, Italy and Spain, spanning acute and convalescent COVID-19.

Original processing notes: The authors estimated nucleated cell counts from reference gene primer amplification. Assay: immunoSEQ multiplex PCR; the TCRdb copy retains only in-frame clones and omits some. For V, J and clone size, that table is used; D and trimming come from the DNA. The repertoire holds a few hundred thousand clones, roughly 87% seen once, with roughly 2% in the top ten. The CDR3 runs 19 residues. Per the germline V gene, CDR1 is SGHNT and CDR2 is YENEEA. After removal of 4 bases from V and 0 bases from J, the junction contained 11 bases not matched to a gene. J is TRBJ2-1 and V is TRBV11-3, with 11 positions matching TRBD2. The specimen was peripheral blood. This sequence was found in a man aged 18 to 29 with active or convalescent COVID-19. The CDR3 here is CASSYRSPSGGPSYNEQFF. In DNA form, the CDR3 reads TGTGCCAGCAGCTATCGTTCTCCTAGCGGGGGGCCCTCCTACAATGAGCAGTTCTTC.